Each of the 15 T cell receptor beta chains below was sequenced from the same sample in a study of blood T cell repertoires in COVID-19. Assay: immunoSEQ multiplex PCR; the TCRdb copy retains only in-frame clones and omits some. In the table there are about 370,000 clones, 85% to 90% of which are singletons. The sequenced sample was PBMCs or T cells enriched from blood (not recorded which). These TCRs come from a man aged 18 to 35 who had recovered from COVID-19.

Ten or more counts support this clone. V gene TRBV2 combines with J gene TRBJ2-1; 11 bases are a match to TRBD2. V shed 6 bases and J 1 base; nucleotides not matched to a gene: 2. The germline V gene has CDR1 SNHLY and CDR2 FYNNEI. There are 15 residues in the CDR3. The CDR3 sequence is CASRIAGGSYNEQFF. The CDR3, as DNA: TGTGCCAGCAGGATAGCGGGGGGGTCCTACAATGAGCAGTTCTTC.

This chain links TRBV6-6 with TRBJ1-1; 11 bases are a match to TRBD1. The J segment lost 7 bases and the V segment lost 5 bases, leaving 9 bases of the junction unmatched. This CDR3 has 15 amino acids. Per the germline V gene, CDR1 is MNHNY and CDR2 is SVGAGI (reference sequence). The CDR3 DNA is TGTGCCAGCAGTCAGCCGGGACAGGGGGAGGTTGAAGCTTTCTTT. Encoded protein: CASSQPGQGEVEAFF.

Turning to this clone: Other DNA sequences in the sample encode the same CDR3. In DNA, the CDR3 is TGTGCCAGTAGTCCCACAGTGAACACTGAAGCTTTCTTT. Amino acids: CASSPTVNTEAFF. J is TRBJ1-1 and V is TRBV3-1 (or the pseudogene TRBV3-2); D is undetermined. There are 13 residues in the CDR3. V lost 9 bases, J lost 0 bases, and 11 bases lay in between. Germline CDR1 and CDR2: LGHDT and YNNKEL (reference sequence).

The chain recombines TRBV2 with TRBJ1-6; 8 bases are shared with TRBD1. This CDR3 spans 16 amino acids. Germline assignment: CDR1 SNHLY and CDR2 FYNNEI. J lost 6 bases, V lost 2 bases, and 6 bases had no gene match. CDR3 DNA sequence: TGTGCCAGCAGTGAATTTGAGGGACAGGCTAATTCACCCCTCCACTTT. Its protein is CASSEFEGQANSPLHF.

The V gene is TRBV27, the J gene TRBJ2-1; 8 nucleotides agree with TRBD2. V gave up 6 bases and J gave up 6 bases; unmatched junction bases: 10. The CDR3 has 15 amino acids. CDR1 is MNHEY and CDR2 is SMNVEV in the germline V gene (reference sequence). The CDR3 coding sequence is TGTGCCAGCAGATTAGCGGGATGGGTTGGCAATGAGCAGTTCTTC. Translating it yields CASRLAGWVGNEQFF.

This clone appeared once. This sequence joins TRBV11-2 and TRBJ2-1; D possibly corresponds to TRBD1 (8 bases). Germline V gene lookup returns CDR1 SGHAT and CDR2 FQNNGV. This CDR3 has 15 amino acids. The ends were cut back, 5 bases at V and 6 bases at J, with 17 bases in the middle. The CDR3 DNA follows: TGTGCCAGCAGCATTACAGGGGGGGTGGGCAATGAGCAGTTCTTC. It yields the protein CASSITGGVGNEQFF. The variable domain in full, completed from reference TRBV11-2 and TRBJ2-1, reads EAGVAQSPRYKIIEKRQSVAFWCNPISGHATLYWYQQILGQGPKLLIQFQNNGVVDDSQLPKDRFSAERLKGVDSTLKIQPAKLEDSAVYLCASSITGGVGNEQFFGPGTRLTVL.

A single count supports this clone. This chain joins TRBV6-1 and TRBJ1-5; 9 bases align to TRBD1. The J segment lost 0 bases and the V segment lost 4 bases, leaving 7 bases of the junction unmatched. The length of the CDR3 is 17 residues. Germline values: CDR1 MNHNS, CDR2 SASEGT. The CDR3 sequence: CASSGGTGWDSNQPQHF. The DNA of the CDR3 is TGTGCCAGCAGTGGCGGGACAGGGTGGGATAGCAATCAGCCCCAGCATTTT.

The V call is TRBV2, the J call TRBJ1-2, with 10 bases lining up with TRBD1. Trimming at V came to 9 bases and at J to 6 bases, leaving 22 bases not matched to a gene. The CDR3 has 18 residues. Germline CDR1 is SNHLY and CDR2 is FYNNEI. In nucleotides, the CDR3 is TGTGCCAGGAATACTAGGCCCGCCACACCGGGACAGGGGAATGGCTACACCTTC. Translation: CARNTRPATPGQGNGYTF.

This rearrangement joins TRBV28 to TRBJ1-1; D unresolved. Trimming cost V 6 bases and J 5 bases, with 16 bases left between them. The CDR3 is 14 residues long. CDR1 is MDHEN and CDR2 is SYDVKM in the germline V gene. DNA for the CDR3: TGTGCCAGCAGGACTTTTCGGAGTGGGACTGAAGCTTTCTTT. Translation: CASRTFRSGTEAFF.

The gene calls are TRBV7-9 and TRBJ2-2; 7 bases are a match to TRBD2. Germline trimming cut 4 bases from V and 6 bases from J; bases unmatched to any gene: 11. CDR3 size: 16 residues. Germline V gene data show CDR1 as SEHNR and CDR2 as FQNEAQ (reference sequence). Written as DNA, the CDR3 is TGTGCCAGCAGCTCGGCCGGGGGAGGGGAAGCCGGGGAGCTGTTTTTT. This translates into CASSSAGGGEAGELFF.

In its sample, this clone was seen once. The rearrangement links TRBV11-2 to TRBJ2-3, with D unresolved. The CDR3 consists of 14 residues. Germline CDR1 and CDR2: SGHAT and FQNNGV. V shed 2 bases and J shed 0 bases, with 6 bases lying between them. The DNA of the CDR3 is TGTGCCAGCAGCTTAAATCCTAGCACAGATACGCAGTATTTT. Translated, it gives CASSLNPSTDTQYF. The entire variable domain, with the rest obtained from reference TRBV11-2 and TRBJ2-3, is as follows: EAGVAQSPRYKIIEKRQSVAFWCNPISGHATLYWYQQILGQGPKLLIQFQNNGVVDDSQLPKDRFSAERLKGVDSTLKIQPAKLEDSAVYLCASSLNPSTDTQYFGPGTRLTVL.

The chain links TRBV6-5 to TRBJ2-7; tentative D call: TRBD1 (6 bases). The V end lost 0 bases, the J end lost 5 bases, and 17 bases lay between the germline ends. Germline CDR1 is MNHEY and CDR2 is SVGAGI. The CDR3 loop spans 16 amino acids. CDR3 in amino acids: CASSYSKQGWNNEQYF. CDR3 nucleotides: TGTGCCAGCAGTTACTCGAAACAGGGTTGGAACAACGAGCAGTACTTC.

The rearrangement uses TRBV19 and TRBJ2-2, with 9 nucleotides matching TRBD1. CDR3 length equals 14 residues. Unmatched junction bases numbered 4, after V lost 6 bases and J lost 5 bases. CDR1 LNHDA and CDR2 SQIVND come from the germline V gene (reference sequence). Here the CDR3 DNA reads TGTGCCAGTAGACCCGGGACAGGGACCGGGGAGCTGTTTTTT. It codes for CASRPGTGTGELFF.

The chain links TRBV9 to TRBJ1-5; no clear D. V lost 0 bases and J lost 4, with 11 bases in between. CDR1 is SGDLS, CDR2 YYNGEE, per germline. The CDR3 totals 15 residues. CDR3 coding DNA: TGTGCCAGCAGCGTAGACGGGGAGGGTAATCAGCCCCAGCATTTT. The encoded protein is CASSVDGEGNQPQHF.

The genes are TRBV6-5 and TRBJ2-7; 11 nucleotides agree with TRBD2. CDR3 length: 15 residues. The germline V gene encodes CDR1 MNHEY and CDR2 SVGAGI. Trimming cost V 6 bases and J 3 bases; bases outside gene matches: 7. CDR3 DNA: TGTGCCAGCAGCCATCTAGCGGGGGGAAACTACGAGCAGTACTTC. Amino acid sequence: CASSHLAGGNYEQYF.